Below, 26 T cell receptor beta chains from the same sample are listed, as sequenced in a study of lymphopenia after photon versus proton radiotherapy. Method: immunoSEQ multiplex PCR; TCRdb's copy keeps in-frame clones and lacks some. The sample has about 45,000 clones, roughly 85% seen once. The sample in question was peripheral blood, obtained from a patient treated with photon-based radiotherapy. These receptors all stem from a middle-aged man with gastric cancer.

The genes are TRBV7-2 and TRBJ1-2, with D unclear. The CDR3 is made up of 14 amino acids. V was pared by 1 base and J by 8 bases, with 14 bases between. The germline V gene encodes CDR1 SGHTA and CDR2 FQGNSA. DNA for the CDR3: TGTGCCAGCAGCTTAGGAGGTAGGGATGGCGGCTACACCTTC. It specifies CASSLGGRDGGYTF. Variable domain in full (rest from reference TRBV7-2 and TRBJ1-2): GAGVSQSPSNKVTEKGKDVELRCDPISGHTALYWYRQSLGQGLEFLIYFQGNSAPDKSGLPSDRFSAERTGGSVSTLTIQRTQQEDSAVYLCASSLGGRDGGYTFGSGTRLTVV.

The chain recombines TRBV11-3 with TRBJ1-6; weak D call: TRBD1 (5 bases). V was shortened by 5 bases and J by 8 bases, with 10 bases between the two germline ends. The CDR3 runs 13 residues. Per germline, CDR1 SGHNT and CDR2 YENEEA. The CDR3 region is CASSRIRDSPLHF. DNA of the CDR3: TGTGCCAGCAGCCGAATCAGGGATTCACCCCTCCACTTT.

This chain connects TRBV4-3 to TRBJ2-7; 10 bases map to TRBD1. CDR1 is LGHNA and CDR2 is YSLEER in the germline V gene. The V and J ends lost 1 base and 2 bases, in that order; junction bases with no gene match: 2. The CDR3 is 15 amino acids. The CDR3 is CASSQAGQGPYEQYF. CDR3 nucleotides: TGCGCCAGCAGCCAAGCGGGACAGGGGCCCTACGAGCAGTACTTC.

This sequence joins TRBV6-1 and TRBJ2-7; D perhaps matches TRBD2 (7 bases). Germline CDR1 reads MNHNS; CDR2 reads SASEGT. The length of the CDR3 is 13 residues. Trimming took off 6 bases at V and 3 bases at J, with 12 bases between the two ends. In nucleotides, the CDR3 is TGTGCCAGCAGCGGGGGGCCGATCTACGAGCAGTACTTC. As protein: CASSGGPIYEQYF.

This clone came up once. The genes are TRBV6-5 and TRBJ2-5, with a possible D match to TRBD1 (6 bases). The CDR3 sequence is 14 residues long. Germline CDR1 is MNHEY and CDR2 is SVGAGI. Trimming took off 6 bases at V and 5 bases at J, with 16 bases between the two ends. The CDR3, as DNA: TGTGCCAGCAGGAAACAGGGCTGGGAGGAGACCCAGTACTTC. Translated: CASRKQGWEETQYF.

This clone has only one observation. V is TRBV15 and J is TRBJ1-3; the D is unclear. The germline V gene encodes CDR1 LNHNV and CDR2 YYDKDF (reference sequence). V dropped 1 base and J dropped 4 bases, with 8 bases sitting between them. This CDR3 is built from 14 residues. The CDR3 spells CATSRVREGNTIYF. In nucleotides, the CDR3 is TGTGCCACCAGCAGAGTAAGGGAAGGAAACACCATATATTTT.

CDR3 DNA sequence: TGTGCCATCAGTGAGGGGCAGGGAAACACAGATACGCAGTATTTT. Amino acid sequence: CAISEGQGNTDTQYF. V is TRBV10-3 and J is TRBJ2-3; a weak D match, TRBD1 (5 bases). The CDR3 has 15 amino acids. Trimming left V 2 bases short and J 2 bases short, with 11 bases between. In germline, CDR1 is ENHRY, CDR2 SYGVKD.

This clone is a singleton in its sample. The chain uses TRBV25-1 and TRBJ1-1; D possibly corresponds to TRBD1 (5 bases). The CDR3 loop spans 15 amino acids. With 4 bases removed from V and 4 bases from J, the gap between germline ends came to 16 bases. The germline V gene encodes CDR1 MGHDK and CDR2 SYGVNS. This CDR3 reads CASSGDVGESTEAFF. The CDR3 DNA reads as TGTGCCAGCAGTGGGGACGTCGGTGAGAGCACTGAAGCTTTCTTT. The variable domain in full, with the rest retrieved from reference TRBV25-1 and TRBJ1-1, is EADIYQTPRYLVIGTGKKITLECSQTMGHDKMYWYQQDPGMELHLIHYSYGVNSTEKGDLSSESTVSRIRTEHFPLTLESARPSHTSQYLCASSGDVGESTEAFFGQGTRLTVV.

The rearrangement uses TRBV5-6 and TRBJ2-7; TRBD1 might be the D (5 bases). From germline, CDR1 is SGHDT and CDR2 YYEEEE. This CDR3 is 13 amino acids long. The V end was cut by 4 bases, the J end by 2 bases, with 10 bases between. CDR3 nucleotide sequence: TGTGCCAGCAGCAGGGGCCCTGCCTACGAGCAGTACTTC. This gives the protein CASSRGPAYEQYF.

The chain couples TRBV6-5 to TRBJ2-1; a weak D match, TRBD2 (6 bases). The CDR3 runs 14 residues. Trimming removed 0 bases at V and 9 bases at J, with 12 bases between. CDR1 is MNHEY, CDR2 SVGAGI, per germline. This CDR3 reads CASSYSRLVGEQFF. CDR3 in DNA: TGTGCCAGCAGTTACTCGCGACTAGTCGGTGAGCAGTTCTTC.

This clone has a handful of counts. An end of the junction does not agree with germline; a read error may underlie this. The chain is built from TRBV2 and TRBJ1-5; D may be TRBD1 (5 bases). This CDR3 has 15 residues. Germline V gene sequence: CDR1 SNHLY, CDR2 FYNNEI. The DNA of the CDR3 is TGTGCCAGCACTGAAGATCCGGGACCCAATCAGCCCCAGCATTTT. It codes for CASTEDPGPNQPQHF.

The chain combines TRBV5-4 with TRBJ2-1; D is unclear. The ends were cut back, 2 bases at V and 4 bases at J, with 7 bases in the middle. In germline, CDR1 is SGHNT, CDR2 YYREEE (reference sequence). CDR3 length: 13 amino acids. The CDR3 nucleotides are TGTGCCAGCAGCTTTACGGTATACAATGAGCAGTTCTTC. Amino acids: CASSFTVYNEQFF.

V gene TRBV6-6 combines with J gene TRBJ1-1; tentatively, D is TRBD1 (5 bases). Trimming removed 5 bases from V and 4 bases from J, with 11 bases in between. There are 13 residues in the CDR3. Germline assignment: CDR1 MNHNY and CDR2 SVGAGI (reference sequence). The DNA of the CDR3 is TGTGCCAGCAGTAGGGCTGGGGGCACTGAAGCTTTCTTT. It yields the protein CASSRAGGTEAFF.

This chain connects TRBV7-9 to TRBJ1-1, with 7 nucleotides matching TRBD1. Germline-derived CDR1 and CDR2 are SEHNR and FQNEAQ (reference sequence). The length of the CDR3 is 15 residues. Germline trimming cut 5 bases from V and 8 bases from J; bases unmatched to any gene: 14. CDR3 in amino acids: CASSPPEWRTGEAFF. The CDR3 region has the DNA TGTGCCAGCAGCCCACCCGAGTGGAGGACAGGAGAAGCTTTCTTT.

The rearrangement links TRBV19 to TRBJ1-1, with a tentative D call TRBD1 (6 bases). Trimming shortened V by 4 bases and J by 6 bases, and 21 bases separated the two germline ends. The CDR3 runs to 16 residues. CDR1 LNHDA and CDR2 SQIVND come from the germline V gene (reference sequence). The CDR3 here is CASSTWGQRVSSEAFF. In DNA form, the CDR3 reads TGTGCCAGTAGTACCTGGGGGCAGAGGGTTAGCTCTGAAGCTTTCTTT.

The chain joins TRBV14 to TRBJ1-1, with D possibly TRBD1 on 5 matching bases. Germline V gene sequence: CDR1 SGHDN, CDR2 FVKESK. Trimming shortened V by 2 bases and J by 6 bases, and 13 bases separated the two germline ends. The CDR3 is made up of 14 amino acids. The CDR3 region is CASSQPGKGAEAFF. CDR3 nucleotides: TGTGCCAGCAGCCAACCAGGGAAGGGCGCTGAAGCTTTCTTT. Variable domain in full (rest from reference TRBV14 and TRBJ1-1): EAGVTQFPSHSVIEKGQTVTLRCDPISGHDNLYWYRRVMGKEIKFLLHFVKESKQDESGMPNNRFLAERTGGTYSTLKVQPAELEDSGVYFCASSQPGKGAEAFFGQGTRLTVV.

The gene calls are TRBV27 and TRBJ1-4; D gene uncertain. The ends were cut back, 0 bases at V and 6 bases at J, with 5 bases in the middle. This CDR3 contains 13 residues. Germline CDR1 MNHEY, CDR2 SMNVEV (reference sequence). CDR3 region: CASSLSADEKLFF. CDR3 DNA sequence: TGTGCCAGCAGTTTATCGGCTGATGAAAAACTGTTTTTT. The full variable domain, its missing parts supplied by reference TRBV27 and TRBJ1-4, is EAQVTQNPRYLITVTGKKLTVTCSQNMNHEYMSWYRQDPGLGLRQIYYSMNVEVTDKGDVPEGYKVSRKEKRNFPLILESPSPNQTSLYFCASSLSADEKLFFGSGTQLSVL.

The chain recombines TRBV2 with TRBJ2-5; D gene unclear. Trimming pared 1 base from V and 5 bases from J, leaving 11 bases between. The CDR3 totals 14 residues. Per the germline V gene, CDR1 is SNHLY and CDR2 is FYNNEI. The CDR3 protein is CASSEVLVGETQYF. The DNA of the CDR3 is TGTGCCAGCAGTGAAGTTCTGGTTGGGGAGACCCAGTACTTC.

The chain has TRBV19 and TRBJ2-2; perhaps D is TRBD1 or TRBD2 (6 bases each). Trimming left V 6 bases short and J 3 bases short, with 11 bases between. The germline CDR1 and CDR2 sequences are LNHDA and SQIVND (reference sequence). This CDR3 spans 14 amino acids. The CDR3 protein is CASRRDTHTGELFF. The CDR3 DNA reads as TGTGCCAGTAGGCGGGACACCCACACCGGGGAGCTGTTTTTT.

The V gene is TRBV7-9, the J gene TRBJ1-1; D uncertain. This CDR3 contains 12 residues. Looked up from germline, CDR1 is SEHNR and CDR2 is FQNEAQ (reference sequence). With 5 bases removed from V and 7 bases from J, the gap between germline ends came to 11 bases. The CDR3 sequence: CASSQVSVEAFF. The CDR3 nucleotides are TGTGCCAGCAGCCAGGTGTCTGTTGAAGCTTTCTTT. Full variable domain (rest looked up from reference TRBV7-9 and TRBJ1-1): DTGVSQNPRHKITKRGQNVTFRCDPISEHNRLYWYRQTLGQGPEFLTYFQNEAQLEKSRLLSDRFSAERPKGSFSTLEIQRTEQGDSAMYLCASSQVSVEAFFGQGTRLTVV.

The V and J genes are TRBV9 and TRBJ2-3; no definite D call. The germline V gene encodes CDR1 SGDLS and CDR2 YYNGEE. V shed 0 bases and J shed 5 bases, with 4 bases lying between them. There are 12 residues in the CDR3. CDR3 coding DNA: TGTGCCAGCAGCGTAGCGGTAGATACGCAGTATTTT. The encoded protein is CASSVAVDTQYF.

J is TRBJ2-3 and V is TRBV2; no firm D call. CDR1 is SNHLY and CDR2 is FYNNEI in the germline V gene. The CDR3 consists of 16 residues. V shed 4 bases and J shed 0 bases, with 14 bases lying between them. The CDR3 here is CASSGSPSPSTDTQYF. The CDR3 region has the DNA TGTGCCAGCAGTGGGAGTCCTTCCCCTAGCACAGATACGCAGTATTTT.

This sequence joins TRBV11-2 and TRBJ2-5, with 10 bases that match TRBD1. The germline CDR1 and CDR2 sequences are SGHAT and FQNNGV. The junction had 13 bases not matched to a gene; V was cut back by 8 bases and J by 4 bases. This CDR3 region has 16 residues. The CDR3 DNA reads as TGTGCCAGCGTTCTTGGACAGGGGGATTTGTCAGAGACCCAGTACTTC. As protein: CASVLGQGDLSETQYF.

The CDR3 nucleotides read TGTGCTAGTGGTTTGTTCGGGACTGTGTATTTT. Protein: CASGLFGTVYF. This rearrangement joins TRBV12-5 to TRBJ2-3, with D possibly being TRBD2 (6 bases). There are 11 residues in the CDR3. V lost 2 bases and J 14 bases, leaving 11 bases between the germline ends. The germline CDR1 and CDR2 sequences are LGHNT and FRNRAP.

The chain recombines TRBV4-3 with TRBJ1-2, with 9 positions matching TRBD1. The CDR3 length is 13 residues. Germline V lookup: CDR1 LGHNA, CDR2 YSLEER. V dropped 3 bases and J dropped 8; count of bases not matched to a gene: 4. CDR3 nucleotide sequence: TGCGCCAGCAGCCACCGGACAGGGGACGGCTACACCTTC. It yields the protein CASSHRTGDGYTF.

This clone is medium-sized by share. The chain couples TRBV6-1 to TRBJ1-2, with D unclear. Trimming removed 2 bases at V and 4 bases at J, with 5 bases between. Germline CDR1 MNHNS, CDR2 SASEGT. This CDR3 is built from 12 residues. CDR3 DNA sequence: TGTGCCAGCAGTGAATACAGCTATGGCTACACCTTC. Its translation: CASSEYSYGYTF.